This T cell receptor beta chain stems from a study of blood T cell repertoires in COVID-19. Study in general: Some COVID-19 samples were acute and others convalescent; all came from the United States, Italy and Spain. T cells, B-cell-depleted T cells, or PBMCs provided the cDNA or gDNA that served as material.

This CDR3 is 14 amino acids long. CDR1 and CDR2 (germline): SQVTM, ANQGSEA. The V end was cut by 8 bases, the J end by 0 bases, with 16 bases between. This table comes from immunoSEQ multiplex PCR, and its TCRdb copy is limited to in-frame clones, with some not included. The data show 340,000 or so clones, 65% to 90% seen once. What was sequenced was PBMCs or T cells enriched from blood (not recorded which). This sequence was found in a woman between 40 and 55 years old with acute COVID-19. The chain couples TRBV29-1 to TRBJ1-2; D is unclear. CDR3 in DNA: TGCAGCACCGTCACCCGGGGTTCTAACTATGGCTACACCTTC. Amino acid sequence: CSTVTRGSNYGYTF. The full variable domain, in which reference TRBV29-1 and TRBJ1-2 provide the parts outside the CDR3, is SAVISQKPSRDICQRGTSLTIQCQVDSQVTMMFWYRQQPGQSLTLIATANQGSEATYESGFVIDKFPISRPNLTFSTLTVSNMSPEDSSIYLCSTVTRGSNYGYTFGSGTRLTVV.